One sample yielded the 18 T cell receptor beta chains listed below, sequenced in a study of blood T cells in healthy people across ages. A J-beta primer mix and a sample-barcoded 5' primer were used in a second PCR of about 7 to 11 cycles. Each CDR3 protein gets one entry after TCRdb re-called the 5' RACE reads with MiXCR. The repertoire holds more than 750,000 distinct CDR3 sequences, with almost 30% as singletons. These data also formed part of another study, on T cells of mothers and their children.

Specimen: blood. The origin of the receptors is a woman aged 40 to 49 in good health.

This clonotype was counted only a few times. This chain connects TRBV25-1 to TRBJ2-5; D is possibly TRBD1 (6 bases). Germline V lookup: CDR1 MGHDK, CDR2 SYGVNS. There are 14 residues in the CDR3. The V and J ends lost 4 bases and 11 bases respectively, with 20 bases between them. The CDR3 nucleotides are TGTGCCAGCAGTGCTTCCGGGACAACGCGTGGGCAGTACTTC. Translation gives CASSASGTTRGQYF.

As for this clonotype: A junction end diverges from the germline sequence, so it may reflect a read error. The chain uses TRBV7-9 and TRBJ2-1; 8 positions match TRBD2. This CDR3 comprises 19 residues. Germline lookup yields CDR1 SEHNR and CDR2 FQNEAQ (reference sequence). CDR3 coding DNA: TGTGCCAGCAGACCACTATTCGGACTAGCAGAGACCTCCTACAGTGAGCAGTTCTTC. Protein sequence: CASRPLFGLAETSYSEQFF.

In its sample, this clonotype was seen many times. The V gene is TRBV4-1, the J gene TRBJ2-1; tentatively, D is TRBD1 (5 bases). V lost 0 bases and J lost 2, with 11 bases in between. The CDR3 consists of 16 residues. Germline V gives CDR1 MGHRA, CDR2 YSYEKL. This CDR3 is CASSQDRTPTYNEQFF. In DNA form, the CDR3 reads TGCGCCAGCAGCCAAGACCGGACACCAACCTACAATGAGCAGTTCTTC.

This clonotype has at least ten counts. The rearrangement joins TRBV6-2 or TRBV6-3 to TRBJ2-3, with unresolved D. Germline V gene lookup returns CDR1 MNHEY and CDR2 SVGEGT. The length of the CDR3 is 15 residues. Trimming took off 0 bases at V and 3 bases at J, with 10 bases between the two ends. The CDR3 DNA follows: TGTGCCAGCAGTTACTCGATGGTCTCGACAGATACGCAGTATTTT. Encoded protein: CASSYSMVSTDTQYF.

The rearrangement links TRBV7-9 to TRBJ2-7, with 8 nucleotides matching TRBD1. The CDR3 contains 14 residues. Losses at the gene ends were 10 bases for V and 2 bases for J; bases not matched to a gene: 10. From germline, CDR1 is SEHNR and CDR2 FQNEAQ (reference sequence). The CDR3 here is CATNAGQGAYEQYF. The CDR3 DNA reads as TGTGCCACCAACGCAGGACAGGGCGCCTACGAGCAGTACTTC.

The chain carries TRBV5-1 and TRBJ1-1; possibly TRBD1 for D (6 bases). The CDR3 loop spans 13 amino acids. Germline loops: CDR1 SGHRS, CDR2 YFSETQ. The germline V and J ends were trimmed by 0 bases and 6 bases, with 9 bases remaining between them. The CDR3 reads CASSLEGVSEAFF. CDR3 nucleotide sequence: TGCGCCAGCAGCTTGGAGGGGGTTTCTGAAGCTTTCTTT.

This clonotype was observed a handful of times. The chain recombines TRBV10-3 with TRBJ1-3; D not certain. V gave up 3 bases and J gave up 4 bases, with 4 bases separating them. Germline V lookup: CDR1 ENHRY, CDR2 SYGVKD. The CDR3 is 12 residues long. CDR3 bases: TGTGCCATCAGTGACAACGGAAACACCATATATTTT. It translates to CAISDNGNTIYF.

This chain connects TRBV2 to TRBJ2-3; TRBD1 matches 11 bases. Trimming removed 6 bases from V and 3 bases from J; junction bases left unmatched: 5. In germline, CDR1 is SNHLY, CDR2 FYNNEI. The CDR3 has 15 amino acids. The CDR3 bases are TGTGCCAGCAGGAAGGACAGGGGGCCTACAGATACGCAGTATTTT. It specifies CASRKDRGPTDTQYF. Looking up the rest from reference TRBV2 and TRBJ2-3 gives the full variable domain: EPEVTQTPSHQVTQMGQEVILRCVPISNHLYFYWYRQILGQKVEFLVSFYNNEISEKSEIFDDQFSVERPDGSNFTLKIRSTKLEDSAMYFCASRKDRGPTDTQYFGPGTRLTVL.

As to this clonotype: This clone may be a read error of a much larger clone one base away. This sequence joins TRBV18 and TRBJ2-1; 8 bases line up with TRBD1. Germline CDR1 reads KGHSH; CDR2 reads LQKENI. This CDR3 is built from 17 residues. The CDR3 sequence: CVSSYYGQGQSYNEQFF. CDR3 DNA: TGTGTCAGCTCGTATTACGGACAGGGACAATCCTACAATGAGCAGTTCTTC.

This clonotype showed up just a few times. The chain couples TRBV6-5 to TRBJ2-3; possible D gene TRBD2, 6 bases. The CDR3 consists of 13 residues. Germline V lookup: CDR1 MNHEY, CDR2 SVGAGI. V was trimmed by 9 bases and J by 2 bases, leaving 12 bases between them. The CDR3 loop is CASCRGSTDTQYF. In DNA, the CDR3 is TGTGCCAGTTGCCGGGGGTCCACAGATACGCAGTATTTT.

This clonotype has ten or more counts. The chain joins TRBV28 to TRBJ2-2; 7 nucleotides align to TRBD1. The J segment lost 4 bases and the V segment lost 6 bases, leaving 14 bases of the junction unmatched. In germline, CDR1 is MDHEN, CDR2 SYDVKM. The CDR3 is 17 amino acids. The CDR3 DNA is TGTGCCAGCAGCTCTAGCCGACGGACAGGCTCCACCGGGGAGCTGTTTTTT. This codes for CASSSSRRTGSTGELFF.

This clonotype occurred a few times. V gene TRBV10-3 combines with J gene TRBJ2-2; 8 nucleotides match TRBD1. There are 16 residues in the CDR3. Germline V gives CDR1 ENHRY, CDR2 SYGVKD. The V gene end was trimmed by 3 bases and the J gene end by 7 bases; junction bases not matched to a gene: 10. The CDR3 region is CAISDEGRGLSGELFF. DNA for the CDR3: TGTGCCATCAGTGATGAAGGCAGGGGGCTAAGCGGGGAGCTGTTTTTT.

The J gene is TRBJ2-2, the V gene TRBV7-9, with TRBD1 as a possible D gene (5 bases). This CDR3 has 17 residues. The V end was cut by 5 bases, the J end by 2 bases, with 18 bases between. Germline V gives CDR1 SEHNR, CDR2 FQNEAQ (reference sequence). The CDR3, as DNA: TGTGCCAGCAGCACCGGTACCGCACAGGTTAACACCGGGGAGCTGTTTTTT. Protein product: CASSTGTAQVNTGELFF.

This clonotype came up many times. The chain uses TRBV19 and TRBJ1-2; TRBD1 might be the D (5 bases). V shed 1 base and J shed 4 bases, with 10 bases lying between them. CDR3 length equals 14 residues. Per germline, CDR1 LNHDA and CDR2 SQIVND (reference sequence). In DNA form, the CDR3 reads TGTGCCAGTAGTATAGCTGAGGGGTCCTATGGCTACACCTTC. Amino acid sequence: CASSIAEGSYGYTF.

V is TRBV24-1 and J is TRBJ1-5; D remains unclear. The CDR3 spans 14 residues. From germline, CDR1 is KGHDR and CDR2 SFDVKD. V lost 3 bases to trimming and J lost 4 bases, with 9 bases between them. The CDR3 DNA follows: TGTGCCACCAGTGATCCGAGGACTAATCAGCCCCAGCATTTT. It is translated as CATSDPRTNQPQHF.

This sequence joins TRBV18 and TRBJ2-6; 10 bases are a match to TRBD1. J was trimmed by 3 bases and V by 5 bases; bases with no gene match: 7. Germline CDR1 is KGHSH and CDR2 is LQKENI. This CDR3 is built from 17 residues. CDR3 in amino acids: CASSSPTGGIGANVLTF. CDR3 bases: TGTGCCAGCTCAAGCCCGACAGGGGGCATTGGGGCCAACGTCCTGACTTTC.

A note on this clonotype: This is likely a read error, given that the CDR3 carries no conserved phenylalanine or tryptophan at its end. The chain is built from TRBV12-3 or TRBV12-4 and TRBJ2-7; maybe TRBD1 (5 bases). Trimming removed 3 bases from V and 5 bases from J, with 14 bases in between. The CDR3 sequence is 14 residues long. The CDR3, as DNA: TGTGCCAGCAGTTTCCAGGGCATCAGCCACGAGCAGTACCTC. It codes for CASSFQGISHEQYL.

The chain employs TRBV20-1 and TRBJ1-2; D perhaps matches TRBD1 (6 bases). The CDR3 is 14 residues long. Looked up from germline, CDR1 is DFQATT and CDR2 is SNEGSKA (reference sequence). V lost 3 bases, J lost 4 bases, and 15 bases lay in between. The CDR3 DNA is TGCAGTGCTAGTAGTCCGGCGGACAGCTATGGCTACACCTTC. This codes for CSASSPADSYGYTF.